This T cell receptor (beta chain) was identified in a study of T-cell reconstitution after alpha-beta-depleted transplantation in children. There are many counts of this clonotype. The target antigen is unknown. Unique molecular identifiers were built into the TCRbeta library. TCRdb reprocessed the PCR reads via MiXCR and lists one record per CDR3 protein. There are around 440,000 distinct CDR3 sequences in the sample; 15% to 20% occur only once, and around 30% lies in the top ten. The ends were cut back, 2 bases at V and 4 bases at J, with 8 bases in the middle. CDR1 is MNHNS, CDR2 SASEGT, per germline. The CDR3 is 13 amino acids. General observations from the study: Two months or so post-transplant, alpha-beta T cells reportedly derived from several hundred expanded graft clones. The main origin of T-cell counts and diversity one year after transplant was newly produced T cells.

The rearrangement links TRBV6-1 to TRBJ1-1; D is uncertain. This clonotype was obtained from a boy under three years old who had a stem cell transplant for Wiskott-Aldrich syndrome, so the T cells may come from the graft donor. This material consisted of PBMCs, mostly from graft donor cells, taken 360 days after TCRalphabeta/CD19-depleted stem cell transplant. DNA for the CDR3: TGTGCCAGCAGTGAACAGAGGAGCACTGAAGCTTTCTTT. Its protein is CASSEQRSTEAFF.